This T cell receptor (beta chain) was sequenced during a study of blood T cell repertoires in COVID-19. Study at large: There were acute and convalescent COVID-19 samples, and they came from the United States, Italy and Spain. The analysed material was cDNA or gDNA that came from T cells, B-cell-depleted T cells, or PBMCs.

The protocol was immunoSEQ multiplex PCR, while the TCRdb copy is restricted to in-frame clones and leaves out a portion. The sample contains roughly 290,000 clones, approximately 84% of which appear only once. CDR3 size: 12 residues. Trimming stripped 6 bases from V and 5 bases from J, with 9 bases between. Input material: peripheral blood. This chain connects TRBV12-3 or TRBV12-4 to TRBJ2-3; D gene unclear. The receptor was isolated from a woman aged 25 to 39 who had recovered from COVID-19. The CDR3 bases are TGTGCCAGCAGCCCGTCGAGAGATACGCAGTATTTT. Protein: CASSPSRDTQYF.